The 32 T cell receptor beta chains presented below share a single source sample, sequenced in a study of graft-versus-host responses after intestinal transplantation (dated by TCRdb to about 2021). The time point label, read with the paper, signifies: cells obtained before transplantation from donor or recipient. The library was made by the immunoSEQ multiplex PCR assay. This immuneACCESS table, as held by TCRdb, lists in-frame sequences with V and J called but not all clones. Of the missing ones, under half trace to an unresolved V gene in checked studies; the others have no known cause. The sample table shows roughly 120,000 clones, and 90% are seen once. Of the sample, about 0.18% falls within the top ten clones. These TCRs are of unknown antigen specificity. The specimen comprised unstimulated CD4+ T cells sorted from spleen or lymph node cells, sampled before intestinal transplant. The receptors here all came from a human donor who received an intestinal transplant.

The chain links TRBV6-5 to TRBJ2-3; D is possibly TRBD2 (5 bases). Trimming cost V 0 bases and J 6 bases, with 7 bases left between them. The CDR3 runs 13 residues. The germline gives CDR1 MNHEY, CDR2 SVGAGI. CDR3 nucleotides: TGTGCCAGCAGTTACTCGCGGGCGGATACGCAGTATTTT. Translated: CASSYSRADTQYF.

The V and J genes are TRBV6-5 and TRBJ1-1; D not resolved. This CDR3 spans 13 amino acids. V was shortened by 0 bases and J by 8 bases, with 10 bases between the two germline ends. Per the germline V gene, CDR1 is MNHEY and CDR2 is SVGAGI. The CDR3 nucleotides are TGTGCCAGCAGTTACTCGAGGGAAGGGGAAGCTTTCTTT. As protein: CASSYSREGEAFF.

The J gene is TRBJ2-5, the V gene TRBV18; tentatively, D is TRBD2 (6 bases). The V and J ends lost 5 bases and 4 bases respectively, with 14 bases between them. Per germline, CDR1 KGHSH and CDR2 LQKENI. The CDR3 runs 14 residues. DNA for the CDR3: TGTGCCAGCTCAGCATCTTCCGGGGGAGAGACCCAGTACTTC. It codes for CASSASSGGETQYF.

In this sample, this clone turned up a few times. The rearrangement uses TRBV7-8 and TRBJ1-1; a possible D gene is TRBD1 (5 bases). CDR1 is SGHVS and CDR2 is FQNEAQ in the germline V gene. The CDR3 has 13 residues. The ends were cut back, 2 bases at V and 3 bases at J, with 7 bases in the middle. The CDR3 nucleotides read TGTGCCAGCAGCTTAACAGGAGACACTGAAGCTTTCTTT. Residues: CASSLTGDTEAFF. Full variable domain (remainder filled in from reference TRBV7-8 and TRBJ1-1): GAGVSQSPRYKVAKRGQDVALRCDPISGHVSLFWYQQALGQGPEFLTYFQNEAQLDKSGLPSDRFFAERPEGSVSTLKIQRTQQEDSAVYLCASSLTGDTEAFFGQGTRLTVV.

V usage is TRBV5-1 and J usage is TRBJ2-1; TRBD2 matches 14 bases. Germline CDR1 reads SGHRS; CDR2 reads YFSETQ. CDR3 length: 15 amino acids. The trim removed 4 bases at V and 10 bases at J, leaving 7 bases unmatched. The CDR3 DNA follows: TGCGCCAGCAGCCCCGGGACTAGCGGGAGAAACGAGCAGTTCTTC. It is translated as CASSPGTSGRNEQFF.

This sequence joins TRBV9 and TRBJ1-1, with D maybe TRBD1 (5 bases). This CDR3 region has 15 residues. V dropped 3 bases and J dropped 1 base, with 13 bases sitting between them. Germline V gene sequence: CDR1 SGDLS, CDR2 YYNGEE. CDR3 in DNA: TGTGCCAGCAGCGCTCTTCCCGGACAGAACACTGAAGCTTTCTTT. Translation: CASSALPGQNTEAFF.

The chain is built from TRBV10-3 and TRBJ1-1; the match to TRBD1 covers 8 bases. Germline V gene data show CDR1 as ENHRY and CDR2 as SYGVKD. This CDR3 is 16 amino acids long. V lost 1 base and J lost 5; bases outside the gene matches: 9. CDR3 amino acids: CAISELNTGGRTEAFF. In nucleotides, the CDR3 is TGTGCCATCAGTGAGTTAAACACAGGGGGGAGGACTGAAGCTTTCTTT.

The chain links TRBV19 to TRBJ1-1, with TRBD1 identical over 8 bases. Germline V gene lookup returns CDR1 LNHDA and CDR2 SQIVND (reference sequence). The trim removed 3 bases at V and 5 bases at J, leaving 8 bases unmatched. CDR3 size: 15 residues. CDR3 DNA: TGTGCCAGTAGTATGGGGACAGGCTTCGGGACTGAAGCTTTCTTT. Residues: CASSMGTGFGTEAFF.

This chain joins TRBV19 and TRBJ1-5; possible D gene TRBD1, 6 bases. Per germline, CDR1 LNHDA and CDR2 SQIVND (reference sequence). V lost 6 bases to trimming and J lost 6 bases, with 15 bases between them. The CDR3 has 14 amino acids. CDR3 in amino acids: CASRKGGRSQPQHF. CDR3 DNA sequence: TGTGCCAGTAGAAAAGGGGGAAGAAGTCAGCCCCAGCATTTT.

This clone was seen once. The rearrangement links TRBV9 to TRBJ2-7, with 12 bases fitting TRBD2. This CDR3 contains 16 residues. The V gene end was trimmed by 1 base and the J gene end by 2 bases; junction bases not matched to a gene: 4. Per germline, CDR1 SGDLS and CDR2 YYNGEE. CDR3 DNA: TGTGCCAGCAGCGTATCTAGCGGGGGGGCCGCCTACGAGCAGTACTTC. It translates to CASSVSSGGAAYEQYF.

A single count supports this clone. CDR3 coding DNA: TGTGCCAGCAGCTGGGACAGGGGGCCTCTCACAGATACGCAGTATTTT. Translating gives CASSWDRGPLTDTQYF. The chain links TRBV5-4 to TRBJ2-3, with 12 bases fitting TRBD1. This CDR3 is built from 16 residues. The germline CDR1 and CDR2 sequences are SGHNT and YYREEE (reference sequence). The V segment lost 3 bases and the J segment 2 bases; nucleotides outside the gene matches: 4.

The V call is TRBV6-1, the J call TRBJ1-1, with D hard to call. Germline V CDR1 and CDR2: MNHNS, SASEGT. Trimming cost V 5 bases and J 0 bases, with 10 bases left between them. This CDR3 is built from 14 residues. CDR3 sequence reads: CASSKENMNTEAFF. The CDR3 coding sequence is TGTGCCAGCAGTAAAGAGAACATGAACACTGAAGCTTTCTTT.

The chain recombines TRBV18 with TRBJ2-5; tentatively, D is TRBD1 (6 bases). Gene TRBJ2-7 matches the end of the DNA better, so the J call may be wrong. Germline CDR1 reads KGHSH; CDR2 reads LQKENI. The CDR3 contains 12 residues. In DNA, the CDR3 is TGTGCCAGCTCAAGGACAGCCTACGAGCAGTACTTC. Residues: CASSRTAYEQYF.

The CDR3 sequence is CASSATGGTTDTQYF. CDR3 DNA: TGTGCCAGCAGTGCTACAGGGGGAACCACAGATACGCAGTATTTT. V and J are TRBV6-1 and TRBJ2-3; 8 bases map to TRBD1. CDR1 is MNHNS and CDR2 is SASEGT in the germline V gene. The J segment lost 2 bases and the V segment lost 4 bases, leaving 5 bases of the junction unmatched. The CDR3 loop spans 15 amino acids.

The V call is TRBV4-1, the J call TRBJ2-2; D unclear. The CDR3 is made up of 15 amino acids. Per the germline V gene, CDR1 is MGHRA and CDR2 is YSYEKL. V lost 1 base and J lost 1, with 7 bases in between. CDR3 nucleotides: TGCGCCAGCAGCCAAGTTGGCAGGAACACCGGGGAGCTGTTTTTT. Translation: CASSQVGRNTGELFF.

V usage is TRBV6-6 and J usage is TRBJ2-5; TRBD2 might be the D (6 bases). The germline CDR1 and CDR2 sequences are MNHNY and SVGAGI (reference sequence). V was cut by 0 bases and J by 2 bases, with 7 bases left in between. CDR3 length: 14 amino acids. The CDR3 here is CASSYSGGQETQYF. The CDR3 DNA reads TGTGCCAGCAGTTACTCGGGGGGACAAGAGACCCAGTACTTC.

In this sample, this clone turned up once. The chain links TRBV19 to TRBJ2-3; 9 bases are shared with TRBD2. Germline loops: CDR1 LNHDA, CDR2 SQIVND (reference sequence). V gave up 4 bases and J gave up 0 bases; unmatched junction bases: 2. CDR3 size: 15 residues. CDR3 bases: TGTGCCAGTAGTAGCGGGGGGGCTAGCACAGATACGCAGTATTTT. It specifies CASSSGGASTDTQYF.

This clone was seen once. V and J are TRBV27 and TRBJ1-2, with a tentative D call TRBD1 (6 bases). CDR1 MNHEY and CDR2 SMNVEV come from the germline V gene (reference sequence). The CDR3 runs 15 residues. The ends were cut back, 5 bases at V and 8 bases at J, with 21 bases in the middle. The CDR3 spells CASSPILGTTNGYTF. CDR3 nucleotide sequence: TGTGCCAGCAGTCCCATATTGGGGACAACCAACGGCTACACCTTC.

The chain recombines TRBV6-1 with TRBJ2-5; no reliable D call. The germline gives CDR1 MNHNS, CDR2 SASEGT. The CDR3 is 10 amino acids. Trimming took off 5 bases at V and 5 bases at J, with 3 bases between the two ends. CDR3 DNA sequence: TGTGCCAGCAGTCGGGAGACCCAGTACTTC. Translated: CASSRETQYF.

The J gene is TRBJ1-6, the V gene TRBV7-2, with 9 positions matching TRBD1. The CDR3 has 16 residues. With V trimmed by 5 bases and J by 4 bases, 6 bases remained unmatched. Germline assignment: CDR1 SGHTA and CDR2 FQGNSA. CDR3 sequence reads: CASSPTGTGYNSPLHF. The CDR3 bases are TGTGCCAGCAGCCCAACCGGGACAGGGTATAATTCACCCCTCCACTTT.

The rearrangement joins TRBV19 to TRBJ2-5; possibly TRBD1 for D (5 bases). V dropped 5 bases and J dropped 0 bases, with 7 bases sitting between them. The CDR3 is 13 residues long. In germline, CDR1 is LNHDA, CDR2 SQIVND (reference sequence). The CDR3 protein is CASSGANQETQYF. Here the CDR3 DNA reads TGTGCCAGTAGTGGGGCAAACCAAGAGACCCAGTACTTC. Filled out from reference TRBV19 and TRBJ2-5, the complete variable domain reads DGGITQSPKYLFRKEGQNVTLSCEQNLNHDAMYWYRQDPGQGLRLIYYSQIVNDFQKGDIAEGYSVSREKKESFPLTVTSAQKNPTAFYLCASSGANQETQYFGPGTRLLVL.

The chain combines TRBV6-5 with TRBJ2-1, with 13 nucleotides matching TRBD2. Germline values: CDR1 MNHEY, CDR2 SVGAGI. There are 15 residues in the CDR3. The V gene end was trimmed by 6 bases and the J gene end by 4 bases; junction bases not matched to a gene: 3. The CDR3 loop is CASRLAGGVYNEQFF. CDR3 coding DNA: TGTGCCAGCAGACTAGCGGGAGGGGTGTACAATGAGCAGTTCTTC.

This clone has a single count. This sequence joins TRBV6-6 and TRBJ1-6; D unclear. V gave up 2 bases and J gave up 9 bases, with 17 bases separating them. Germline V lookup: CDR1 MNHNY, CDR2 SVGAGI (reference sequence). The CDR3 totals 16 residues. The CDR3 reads CASSYAVVGETSPLHF. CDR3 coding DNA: TGTGCCAGCAGTTACGCGGTCGTCGGGGAAACTTCACCCCTCCACTTT.

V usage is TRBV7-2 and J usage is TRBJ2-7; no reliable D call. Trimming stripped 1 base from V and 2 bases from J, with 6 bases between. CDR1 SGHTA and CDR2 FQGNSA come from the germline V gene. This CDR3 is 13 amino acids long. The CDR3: CASSLDSPYEQYF. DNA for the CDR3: TGTGCCAGCAGCTTAGACAGCCCCTACGAGCAGTACTTC.

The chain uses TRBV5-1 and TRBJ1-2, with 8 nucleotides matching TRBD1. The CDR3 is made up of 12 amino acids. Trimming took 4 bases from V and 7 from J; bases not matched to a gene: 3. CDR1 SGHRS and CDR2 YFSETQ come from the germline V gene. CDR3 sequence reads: CASSKDRAGYTF. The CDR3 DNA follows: TGCGCCAGCAGCAAGGACAGGGCTGGCTACACCTTC.

The CDR3 DNA follows: TGTGCCAGCAGTGGGACAGAAAATCAGCCCCAGCATTTT. Translation: CASSGTENQPQHF. The rearrangement uses TRBV6-6 and TRBJ1-5, with 7 bases identical to TRBD1. There are 13 residues in the CDR3. The germline CDR1 and CDR2 sequences are MNHNY and SVGAGI (reference sequence). V lost 5 bases to trimming and J lost 4 bases; unmatched junction nucleotides: 2.

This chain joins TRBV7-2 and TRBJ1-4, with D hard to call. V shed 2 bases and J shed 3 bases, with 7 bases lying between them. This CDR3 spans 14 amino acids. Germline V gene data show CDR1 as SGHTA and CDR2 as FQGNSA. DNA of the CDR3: TGTGCCAGCAGCTTAATGCACTCTAATGAAAAACTGTTTTTT. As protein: CASSLMHSNEKLFF.

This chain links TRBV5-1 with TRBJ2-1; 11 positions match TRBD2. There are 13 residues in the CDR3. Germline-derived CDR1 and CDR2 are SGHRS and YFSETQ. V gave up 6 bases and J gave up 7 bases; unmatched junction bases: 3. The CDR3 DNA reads TGCGCCAGCACCAGGACTAGCGGGAATGAGCAGTTCTTC. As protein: CASTRTSGNEQFF.

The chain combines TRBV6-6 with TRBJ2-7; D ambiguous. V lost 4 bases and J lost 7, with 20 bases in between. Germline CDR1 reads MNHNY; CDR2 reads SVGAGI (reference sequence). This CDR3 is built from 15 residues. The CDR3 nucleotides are TGTGCCAGCAGTTCCCAAAAAACTCCTACTTTTGAGCAGTACTTC. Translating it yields CASSSQKTPTFEQYF.

CDR3: CASSKLFHRGQETQYF. CDR3 sequence (DNA): TGTGCCAGCAGCAAATTATTCCACAGGGGCCAAGAGACCCAGTACTTC. The chain carries TRBV21-1 and TRBJ2-5; the table's D call TRBD1 went unverified against the DNA. TRBV21-1 is classified as a pseudogene. The CDR3 runs to 16 residues.

The CDR3 loop reads CASKGGTGRNEKLFF. The CDR3 nucleotides are TGTGCCAGCAAGGGTGGGACAGGGAGGAATGAAAAACTGTTTTTT. V gene TRBV6-1 combines with J gene TRBJ1-4, with 9 bases aligning to TRBD1. Germline lookup yields CDR1 MNHNS and CDR2 SASEGT. After removal of 7 bases from V and 5 bases from J, the junction contained 8 bases not matched to a gene. The CDR3 extends over 15 amino acids.

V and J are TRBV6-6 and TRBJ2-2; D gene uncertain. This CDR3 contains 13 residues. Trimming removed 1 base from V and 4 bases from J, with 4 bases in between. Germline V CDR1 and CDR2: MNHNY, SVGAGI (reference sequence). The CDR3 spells CASSYWSTGELFF. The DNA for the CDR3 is TGTGCCAGCAGTTACTGGAGCACCGGGGAGCTGTTTTTT.